These T cell receptor beta chains were read from a single sample in a study of technical replicates of blood from a handful of donors. The table came from immunoSEQ multiplex PCR; TCRdb's copy has only in-frame clones and leaves some out. The sample carries around 13,000 clones, just under 95% recorded once. Sequencing was carried out using PBMCs. The receptors shown here come from a human donor in good health. Each CDR3 is given with its conserved first and last residue. Fields, in order: D gene, J gene, CDR3 length, V gene, CDR3 DNA, CDR3 protein. D genes are given only for firm matches.

D: NA
J: TRBJ2-7
length: 16
V: TRBV18
DNA: TGTGCCAGCTCACCCTCCAGGTCTCTGGGTGTCGACGAGCAGTACTTC
CDR3: CASSPSRSLGVDEQYF

D: NA
J: TRBJ2-2
length: 13
V: TRBV11-2
DNA: TGTGCCAGCAGCAGGGGGAACACCGGGGAGCTGTTTTTT
CDR3: CASSRGNTGELFF

D: TRBD1
J: TRBJ1-5
length: 15
V: TRBV6-6
DNA: TGTGCCAGCAATTCCAGGGCAGGGGGAAATCAGCCCCAGCATTTT
CDR3: CASNSRAGGNQPQHF

D: TRBD2
J: TRBJ2-5
length: 16
V: TRBV5-1
DNA: TGCGCCAGCAGCCACGGACTAGCGGGGGACCAAGAGACCCAGTACTTC
CDR3: CASSHGLAGDQETQYF

D: NA
J: TRBJ2-2
length: 17
V: TRBV5-1
DNA: TGCGCCAGCAGCTTGGCCTATTCACTAGCGAACACCGGGGAGCTGTTTTTT
CDR3: CASSLAYSLANTGELFF

D: TRBD1
J: TRBJ2-7
length: 12
V: TRBV5-8
DNA: TGTGCCAGCAGTCGACAGGGCTACGAGCAGTACTTC
CDR3: CASSRQGYEQYF

D: TRBD1
J: TRBJ2-7
length: 16
V: TRBV10-3
DNA: TGTGCCATCAGTGAGGTCCCTGGACAGGGGGACAACGAGCAGTACTTC
CDR3: CAISEVPGQGDNEQYF

D: TRBD2
J: TRBJ2-2
length: 15
V: TRBV6-6
DNA: TGTGCCAGCCGCCTGGGACTAGCGGGAGCCGGGGAGCTGTTTTTT
CDR3: CASRLGLAGAGELFF

D: NA
J: TRBJ1-2
length: 11
V: TRBV28
DNA: TGTGCCAGCTCACGTAGCTATGGCTACACCTTC
CDR3: CASSRSYGYTF

D: NA
J: TRBJ2-1
length: 16
V: TRBV5-1
DNA: TGCGCCAGCAGCTTGGGCGGCGCGAGCTCCTACAATGAGCAGTTCTTC
CDR3: CASSLGGASSYNEQFF

D: TRBD2
J: TRBJ2-1
length: 18
V: TRBV10-3
DNA: TGTGCCATCAGTGGAAAAACTCTAGCGGGGAGCTCCTACAATGAGCAGTTCTTC
CDR3: CAISGKTLAGSSYNEQFF